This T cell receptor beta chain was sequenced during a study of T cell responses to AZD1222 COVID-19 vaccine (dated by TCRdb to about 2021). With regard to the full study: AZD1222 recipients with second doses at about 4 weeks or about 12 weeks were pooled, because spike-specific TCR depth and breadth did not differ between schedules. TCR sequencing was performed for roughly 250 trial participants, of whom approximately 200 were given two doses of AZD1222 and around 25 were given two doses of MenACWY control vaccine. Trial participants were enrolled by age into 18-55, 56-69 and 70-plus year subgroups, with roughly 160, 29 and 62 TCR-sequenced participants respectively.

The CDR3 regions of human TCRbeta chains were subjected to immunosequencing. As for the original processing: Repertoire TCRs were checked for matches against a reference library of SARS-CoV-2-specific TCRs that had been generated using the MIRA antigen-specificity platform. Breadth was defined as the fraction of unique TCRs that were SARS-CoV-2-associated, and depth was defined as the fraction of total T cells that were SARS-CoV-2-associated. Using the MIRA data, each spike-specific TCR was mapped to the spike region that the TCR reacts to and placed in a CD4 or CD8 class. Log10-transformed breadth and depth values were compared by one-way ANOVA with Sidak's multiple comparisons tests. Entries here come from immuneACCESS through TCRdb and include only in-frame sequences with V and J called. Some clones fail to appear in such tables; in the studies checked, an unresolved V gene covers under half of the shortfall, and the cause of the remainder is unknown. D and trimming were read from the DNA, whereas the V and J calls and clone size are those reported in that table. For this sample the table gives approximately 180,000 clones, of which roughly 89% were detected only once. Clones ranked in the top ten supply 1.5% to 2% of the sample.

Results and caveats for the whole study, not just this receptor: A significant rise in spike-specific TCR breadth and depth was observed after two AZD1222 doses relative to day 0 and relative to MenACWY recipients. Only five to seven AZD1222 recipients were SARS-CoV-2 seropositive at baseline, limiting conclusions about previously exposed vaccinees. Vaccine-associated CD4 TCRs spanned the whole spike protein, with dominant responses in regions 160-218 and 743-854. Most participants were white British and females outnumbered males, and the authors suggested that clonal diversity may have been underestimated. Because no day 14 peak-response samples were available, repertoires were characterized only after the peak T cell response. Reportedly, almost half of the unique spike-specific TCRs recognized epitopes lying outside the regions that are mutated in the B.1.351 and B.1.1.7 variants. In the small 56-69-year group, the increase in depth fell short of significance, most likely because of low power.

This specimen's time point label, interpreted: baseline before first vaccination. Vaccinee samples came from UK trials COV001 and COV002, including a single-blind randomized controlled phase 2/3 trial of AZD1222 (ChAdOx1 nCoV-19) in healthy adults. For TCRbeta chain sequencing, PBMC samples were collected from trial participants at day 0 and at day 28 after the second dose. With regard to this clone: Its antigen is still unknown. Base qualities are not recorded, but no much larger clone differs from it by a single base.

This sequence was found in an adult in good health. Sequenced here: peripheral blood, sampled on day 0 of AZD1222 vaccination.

At the DNA level, the sequence is TGCGCCAGCAGCGGCCGCCGGGCTGGGGATACGCAGTATTTT. This codes for CASSGRRAGDTQYF. This sequence uses TRBV5-1 and TRBJ2-3, with no reliable assignment of the D segment. CDR1 and CDR2 are drawn from the germline V gene: SGHRS, YFSETQ. Taken from cysteine to phenylalanine, the CDR3 has 14 residues. The sequence is cut down to CDR3 DNA, 42 bases in frame from base 1. Relative to germline, V is 4 bases shorter and J is 6 bases shorter, with 15 bases between their ends.